This TCR beta chain was sequenced during a study of tumor and adjacent non-tumor tissue in lung cancer. The wider study: Patients comprised eleven to twelve adenocarcinoma, a couple of squamous cell carcinoma and 1 small cell lung cancer. Stage I to III disease affected roughly 10 men and 5 women aged about 31 to 85.

No cell sorting was done before RNA was extracted from the tissue. More than 3 cm separated this lung sample from the edge of the tumor. Chemotherapy-naive patients with new lung cancer underwent thoracic surgery in China, August–late 2014. Three rounds of nested PCR, following a modified ARM-PCR protocol, produced the TCRbeta library. TCRdb fed the multiplex PCR reads into MiXCR, producing one record per CDR3 protein. The table records more than 75,000 distinct CDR3 sequences, 80% of them present only once. Notes on this clonotype: Its antigen remains unidentified. At one end, the junction sequence differs from germline, possibly due to a read error.

Findings of the study overall: Shorter survival was associated with higher TCR diversity in tumors.

This sequence was found in a man in his sixties with small cell lung cancer. Material: distant non-tumor lung tissue.

The DNA for the CDR3 is TGTGCCAGCAGTTACTCTTACCGAGACAGAAGAAACATCGGGGAGCTGTTTTTT. It translates to CASSYSYRDRRNIGELFF. The genes are TRBV6-5 and TRBJ2-2; D might be TRBD1 (5 bases). Germline values: CDR1 MNHEY, CDR2 SVGAGI. The CDR3 is 18 residues long.